This TCR beta chain was identified in a study of blood T cell repertoires in COVID-19. Study details: Donors in the United States, Italy and Spain gave samples during acute or convalescent COVID-19. T cells, B-cell-depleted T cells, or PBMCs provided the cDNA or gDNA that served as material.

This CDR3 spans 15 amino acids. Trimming removed 5 bases from V and 4 bases from J, with 15 bases in between. Germline CDR1 and CDR2: SNHLY and FYNNEI. Under the authors' procedure: Amplification of reference gene primers was used by the study to estimate nucleated cell counts. Profiling relied on immunoSEQ multiplex PCR, and the TCRdb table lists in-frame clones only, not all of them. That table gives V, J and clone size, and the DNA gave D and trimming. Of under 300,000 clones detected, about 87% appear once; the ten largest clones hold roughly 3.3%. This clonotype was obtained from a woman aged 35 to 49 with acute or convalescent COVID-19. The chain joins TRBV2 to TRBJ1-5; D possibly corresponds to TRBD1 (5 bases). Sequenced input: peripheral blood. The DNA for the CDR3 is TGTGCCAGCAGTCTTCGGTCCAGGGAAAATCAGCCCCAGCATTTT. Translation: CASSLRSRENQPQHF. The whole variable domain, remainder taken from reference TRBV2 and TRBJ1-5, is EPEVTQTPSHQVTQMGQEVILRCVPISNHLYFYWYRQILGQKVEFLVSFYNNEISEKSEIFDDQFSVERPDGSNFTLKIRSTKLEDSAMYFCASSLRSRENQPQHFGDGTRLSIL.